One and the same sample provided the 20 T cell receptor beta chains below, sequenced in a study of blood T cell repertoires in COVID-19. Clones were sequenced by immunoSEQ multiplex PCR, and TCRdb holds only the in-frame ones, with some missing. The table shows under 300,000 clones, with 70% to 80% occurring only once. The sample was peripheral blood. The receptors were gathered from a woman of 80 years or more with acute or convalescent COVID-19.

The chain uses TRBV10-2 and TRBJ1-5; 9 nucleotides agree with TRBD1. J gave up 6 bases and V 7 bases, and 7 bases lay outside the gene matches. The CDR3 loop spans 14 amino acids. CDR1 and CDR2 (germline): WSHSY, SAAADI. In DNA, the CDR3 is TGCGCCAGCATGGGACAGGGAGGCGGTCAGCCCCAGCATTTT. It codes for CASMGQGGGQPQHF.

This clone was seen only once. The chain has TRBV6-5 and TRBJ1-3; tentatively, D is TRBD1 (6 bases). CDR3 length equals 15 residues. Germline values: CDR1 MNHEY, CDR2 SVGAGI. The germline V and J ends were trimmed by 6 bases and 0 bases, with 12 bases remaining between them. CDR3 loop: CASSTIQGSGNTIYF. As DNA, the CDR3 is TGTGCCAGCAGCACTATACAGGGCTCTGGAAACACCATATATTTT.

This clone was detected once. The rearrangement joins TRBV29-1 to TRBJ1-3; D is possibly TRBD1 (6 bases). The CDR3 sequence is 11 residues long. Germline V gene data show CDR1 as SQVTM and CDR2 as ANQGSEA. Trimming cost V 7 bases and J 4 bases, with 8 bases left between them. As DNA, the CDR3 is TGCAGCGGGGGGACAGGAAACACCATATATTTT. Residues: CSGGTGNTIYF.

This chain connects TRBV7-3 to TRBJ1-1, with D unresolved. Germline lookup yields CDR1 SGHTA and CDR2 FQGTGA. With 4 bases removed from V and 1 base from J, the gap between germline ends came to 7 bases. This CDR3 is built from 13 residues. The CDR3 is CASSSGANTEAFF. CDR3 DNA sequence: TGTGCCAGCAGCTCGGGAGCGAACACTGAAGCTTTCTTT.

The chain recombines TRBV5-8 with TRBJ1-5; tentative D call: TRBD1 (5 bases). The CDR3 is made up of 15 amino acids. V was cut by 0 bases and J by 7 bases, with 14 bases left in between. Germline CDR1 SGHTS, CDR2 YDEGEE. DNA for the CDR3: TGTGCCAGCAGCTTGGGTGGCAGGGAACGGCAGCCCCAGCATTTT. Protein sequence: CASSLGGRERQPQHF.

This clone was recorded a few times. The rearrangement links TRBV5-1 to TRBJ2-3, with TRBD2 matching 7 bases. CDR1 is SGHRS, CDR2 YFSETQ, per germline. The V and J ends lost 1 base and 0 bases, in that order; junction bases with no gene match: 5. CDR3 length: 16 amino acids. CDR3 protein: CASSLYPSGSTDTQYF. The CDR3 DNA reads TGCGCCAGCAGCTTGTATCCTAGCGGTAGCACAGATACGCAGTATTTT.

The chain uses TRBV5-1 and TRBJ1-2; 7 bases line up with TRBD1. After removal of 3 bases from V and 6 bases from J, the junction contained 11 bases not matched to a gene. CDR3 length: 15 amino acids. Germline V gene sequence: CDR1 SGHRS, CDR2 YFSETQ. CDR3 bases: TGCGCCAGCAGCTCCCAAACAGGGGTCCGAGATGGCTACACCTTC. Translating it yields CASSSQTGVRDGYTF. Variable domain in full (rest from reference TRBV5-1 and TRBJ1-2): KAGVTQTPRYLIKTRGQQVTLSCSPISGHRSVSWYQQTPGQGLQFLFEYFSETQRNKGNFPGRFSGRQFSNSRSEMNVSTLELGDSALYLCASSSQTGVRDGYTFGSGTRLTVV.

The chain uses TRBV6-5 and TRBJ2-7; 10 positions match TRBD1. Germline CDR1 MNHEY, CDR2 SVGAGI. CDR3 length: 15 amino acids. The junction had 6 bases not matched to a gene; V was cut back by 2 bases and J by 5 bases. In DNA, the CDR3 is TGTGCCAGCAGTTACGGGGACAGGGGCCGCAACGAGCAGTACTTC. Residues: CASSYGDRGRNEQYF.

CDR3 loop: CASSRTGQNQETQYF. CDR3 nucleotides: TGCGCCAGCAGCCGGACGGGACAGAACCAAGAGACCCAGTACTTC. The chain links TRBV5-1 to TRBJ2-5; 7 nucleotides match TRBD1. Germline V gene sequence: CDR1 SGHRS, CDR2 YFSETQ. The CDR3 runs to 15 residues. V lost 4 bases and J lost 0; bases outside the gene matches: 6.

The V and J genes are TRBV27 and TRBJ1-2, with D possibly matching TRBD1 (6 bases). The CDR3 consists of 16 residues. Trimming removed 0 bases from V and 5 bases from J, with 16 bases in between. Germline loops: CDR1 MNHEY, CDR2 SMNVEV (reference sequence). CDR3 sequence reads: CASSLSPPGRGYGYTF. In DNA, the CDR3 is TGTGCCAGCAGTTTATCGCCCCCCGGCAGGGGATATGGCTACACCTTC.

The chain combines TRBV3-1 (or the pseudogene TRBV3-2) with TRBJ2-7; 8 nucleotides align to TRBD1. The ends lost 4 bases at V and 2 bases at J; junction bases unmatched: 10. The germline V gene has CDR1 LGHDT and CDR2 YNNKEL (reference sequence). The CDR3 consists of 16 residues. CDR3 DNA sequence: TGTGCCAGCAGCCCCAAACCCCCGGGACAGGCCTACGAGCAGTACTTC. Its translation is CASSPKPPGQAYEQYF.

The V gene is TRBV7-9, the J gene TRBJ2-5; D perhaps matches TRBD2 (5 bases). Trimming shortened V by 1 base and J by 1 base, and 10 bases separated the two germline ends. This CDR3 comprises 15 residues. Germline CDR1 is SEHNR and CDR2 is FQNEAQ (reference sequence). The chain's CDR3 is CASSLGAAAQETQYF. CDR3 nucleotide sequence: TGTGCCAGCAGCTTAGGAGCAGCGGCCCAAGAGACCCAGTACTTC. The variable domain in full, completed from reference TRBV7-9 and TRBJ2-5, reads DTGVSQNPRHKITKRGQNVTFRCDPISEHNRLYWYRQTLGQGPEFLTYFQNEAQLEKSRLLSDRFSAERPKGSFSTLEIQRTEQGDSAMYLCASSLGAAAQETQYFGPGTRLLVL.

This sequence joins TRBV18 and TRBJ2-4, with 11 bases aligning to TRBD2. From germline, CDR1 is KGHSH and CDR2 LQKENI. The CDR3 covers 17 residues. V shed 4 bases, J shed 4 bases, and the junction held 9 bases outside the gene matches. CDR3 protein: CASSRGTSGVLKNIQYF. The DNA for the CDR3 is TGTGCCAGCTCACGGGGGACTAGCGGTGTACTAAAAAACATTCAGTACTTC.

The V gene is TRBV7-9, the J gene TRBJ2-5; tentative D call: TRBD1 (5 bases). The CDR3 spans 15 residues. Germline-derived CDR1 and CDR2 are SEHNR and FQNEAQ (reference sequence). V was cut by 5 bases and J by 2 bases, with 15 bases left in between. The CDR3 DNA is TGTGCCAGCAGCCCAGGTGGGGCGCTACAAGAGACCCAGTACTTC. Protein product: CASSPGGALQETQYF.

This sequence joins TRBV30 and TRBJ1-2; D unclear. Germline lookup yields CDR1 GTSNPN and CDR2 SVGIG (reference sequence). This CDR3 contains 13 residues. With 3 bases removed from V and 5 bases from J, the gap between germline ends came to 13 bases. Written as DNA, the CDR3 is TGTGCCTGGAGGGCAAGCGGGCGTTATGGCTACACCTTC. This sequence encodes CAWRASGRYGYTF.

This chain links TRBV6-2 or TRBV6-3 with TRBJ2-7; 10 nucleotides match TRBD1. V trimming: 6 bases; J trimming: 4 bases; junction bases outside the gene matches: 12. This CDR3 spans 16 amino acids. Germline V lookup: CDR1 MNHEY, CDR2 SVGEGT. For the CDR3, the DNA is TGTGCCAGCAGCCCGAGGAGGGGGACAGGGGTGTACGAGCAGTACTTC. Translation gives CASSPRRGTGVYEQYF.

The CDR3 region has the DNA TGTGCCAGTAGTATAGTAGGGACTAGCGGCCAAGAGACCCAGTACTTC. The encoded protein is CASSIVGTSGQETQYF. V usage is TRBV19 and J usage is TRBJ2-5; 11 bases map to TRBD2. Germline values: CDR1 LNHDA, CDR2 SQIVND (reference sequence). V was pared by 1 base and J by 1 base, with 2 bases of the junction left unmatched. This CDR3 contains 16 residues.

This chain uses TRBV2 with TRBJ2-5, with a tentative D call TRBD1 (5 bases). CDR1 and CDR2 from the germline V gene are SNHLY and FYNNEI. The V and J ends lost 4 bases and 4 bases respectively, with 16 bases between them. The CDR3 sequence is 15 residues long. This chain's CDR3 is CASSVQGMLGETQYF. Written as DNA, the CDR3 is TGTGCCAGCAGTGTCCAGGGTATGTTGGGAGAGACCCAGTACTTC.

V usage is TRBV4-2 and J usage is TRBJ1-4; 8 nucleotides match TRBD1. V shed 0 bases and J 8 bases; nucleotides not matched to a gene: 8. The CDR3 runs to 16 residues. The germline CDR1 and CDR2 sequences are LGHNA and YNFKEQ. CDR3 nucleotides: TGTGCCAGCAGCCAAGAGGGAACAGGGGGAAGGGAAAAACTGTTTTTT. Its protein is CASSQEGTGGREKLFF.

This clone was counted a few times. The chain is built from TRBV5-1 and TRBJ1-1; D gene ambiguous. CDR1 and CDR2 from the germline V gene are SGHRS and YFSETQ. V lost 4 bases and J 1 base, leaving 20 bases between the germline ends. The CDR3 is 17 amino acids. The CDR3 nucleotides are TGCGCCAGCAGCATTTCTTCCCGACGCCGGGGGAACACTGAAGCTTTCTTT. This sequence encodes CASSISSRRRGNTEAFF.